This is a list of T cell receptor beta chains from one sample in a study of lymphopenia after photon versus proton radiotherapy. Clones were read by immunoSEQ multiplex PCR, and TCRdb kept only the in-frame ones, dropping some. The sample holds roughly 57,000 clones, around 82% seen once. The input for sequencing was peripheral blood, taken from a patient treated with photon-based radiotherapy. These receptor sequences come from a man between 45 and 60 years old with gastric cancer. CDR3s include the opening cysteine and the closing phenylalanine or tryptophan. Each record gives: clone size, V gene, CDR3 protein. A row's size may be missing; if present it is once, few, many or a size class.

clone size: -; V gene: TRBV30; CDR3 protein: CAWSADRGGGYTF
clone size: -; V gene: TRBV6-1; CDR3 protein: CASSDRDRVSYEQYF
clone size: -; V gene: TRBV28; CDR3 protein: CASRLAGDLYEQYF
clone size: -; V gene: TRBV27; CDR3 protein: CASSLWGQPQHF
clone size: -; V gene: TRBV7-9; CDR3 protein: CASSLAPQGNTEAFF
clone size: -; V gene: TRBV19; CDR3 protein: CASAEQLAGDEQYF
clone size: -; V gene: TRBV5-1; CDR3 protein: CASSFGQETQYF
clone size: medium-sized; V gene: TRBV4-3; CDR3 protein: CASSSADGGAGYTF
clone size: -; V gene: TRBV7-8; CDR3 protein: CASSFISSGANVLTF
clone size: -; V gene: TRBV7-9; CDR3 protein: CASSLVSGRAGELFF
clone size: -; V gene: TRBV11-2; CDR3 protein: CASSLVATGASGQFF
clone size: -; V gene: TRBV7-9; CDR3 protein: CASSFTVDTEAFF
clone size: -; V gene: TRBV14; CDR3 protein: CASSPTGTRRSYEQYF
clone size: once; V gene: TRBV9; CDR3 protein: CASSVSGTLYGYTF
clone size: -; V gene: TRBV5-1; CDR3 protein: CASSPMDRGNEQFF
clone size: -; V gene: TRBV28; CDR3 protein: CASSLPPPNQPQHF
clone size: -; V gene: TRBV25-1; CDR3 protein: CASSERLAGEAQQFF
clone size: -; V gene: TRBV19; CDR3 protein: CASSSRAAGATNEKLFF
clone size: -; V gene: TRBV10-1; CDR3 protein: CASSEIQVQGVYEQYF
clone size: -; V gene: TRBV6-6; CDR3 protein: CASSTTRDRADGYTF
clone size: -; V gene: TRBV10-3; CDR3 protein: CAASHPSSYEQYF
clone size: -; V gene: TRBV5-1; CDR3 protein: CASSLAGTGSTEAFF
clone size: -; V gene: TRBV10-3; CDR3 protein: CAIGQAYEQYF
clone size: -; V gene: TRBV6-5; CDR3 protein: CASSPEARGPDTQYF
clone size: -; V gene: TRBV20-1; CDR3 protein: CSVVRNTEAFF
clone size: -; V gene: TRBV19; CDR3 protein: CASSSDRRQHPEAFF
clone size: -; V gene: TRBV18; CDR3 protein: CASSPGGGTGELFF
clone size: -; V gene: TRBV4-2; CDR3 protein: CASSQMRLGGGRANEQYF
clone size: -; V gene: TRBV9; CDR3 protein: CASSARTSGGFSLYNEQFF
clone size: -; V gene: TRBV19; CDR3 protein: CASSPLIRGRANTEAFF
clone size: -; V gene: TRBV5-4; CDR3 protein: CASRRASGRGRETQYF
clone size: -; V gene: TRBV7-2; CDR3 protein: CASSPPPLRSYNEQFF
clone size: -; V gene: TRBV27; CDR3 protein: CASSLSSHRGADQPQHF
clone size: -; V gene: TRBV25-1; CDR3 protein: CASSEAIDGPYEQYF
clone size: -; V gene: TRBV18; CDR3 protein: CASSPPSTKYNEQFF
clone size: -; V gene: TRBV5-4; CDR3 protein: CASRDGTTATSRGEQYF
clone size: -; V gene: TRBV19; CDR3 protein: CASTEEYSNQPQHF
clone size: -; V gene: TRBV6-6; CDR3 protein: CASSSGLAGGEQYF
clone size: -; V gene: TRBV30; CDR3 protein: CAWSGQGYKNTEAFF
clone size: -; V gene: TRBV7-2; CDR3 protein: CASSRQGPYEQYF
clone size: -; V gene: TRBV19; CDR3 protein: CATHGGSGHVSGELFF
clone size: -; V gene: TRBV5-5; CDR3 protein: CASSLATSGNTIYF